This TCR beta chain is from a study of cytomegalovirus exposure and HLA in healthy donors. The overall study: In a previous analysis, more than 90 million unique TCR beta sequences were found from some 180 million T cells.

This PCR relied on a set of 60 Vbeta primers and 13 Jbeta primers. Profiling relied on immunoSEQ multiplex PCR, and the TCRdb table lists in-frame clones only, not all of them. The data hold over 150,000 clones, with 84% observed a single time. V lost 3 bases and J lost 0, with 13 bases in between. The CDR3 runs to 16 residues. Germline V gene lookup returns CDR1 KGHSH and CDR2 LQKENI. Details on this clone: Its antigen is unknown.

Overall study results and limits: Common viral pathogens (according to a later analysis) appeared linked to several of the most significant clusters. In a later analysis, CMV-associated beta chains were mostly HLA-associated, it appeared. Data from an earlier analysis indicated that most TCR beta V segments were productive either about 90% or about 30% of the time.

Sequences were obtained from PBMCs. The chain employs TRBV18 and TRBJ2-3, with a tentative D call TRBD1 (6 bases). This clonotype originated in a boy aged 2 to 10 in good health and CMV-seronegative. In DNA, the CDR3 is TGTGCCAGCTCACCGAGACAGGCGACAAGCACAGATACGCAGTATTTT. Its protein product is CASSPRQATSTDTQYF.